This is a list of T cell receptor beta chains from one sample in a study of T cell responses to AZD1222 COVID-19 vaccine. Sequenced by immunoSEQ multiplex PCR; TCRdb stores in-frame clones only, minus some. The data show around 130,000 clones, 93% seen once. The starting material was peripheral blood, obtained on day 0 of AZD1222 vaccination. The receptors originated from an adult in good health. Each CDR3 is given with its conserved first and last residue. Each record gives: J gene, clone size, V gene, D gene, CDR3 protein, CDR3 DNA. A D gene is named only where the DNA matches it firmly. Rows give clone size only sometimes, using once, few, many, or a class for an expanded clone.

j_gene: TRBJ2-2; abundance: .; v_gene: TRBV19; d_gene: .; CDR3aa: CASSIRTGTGTGELFF; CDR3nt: TGTGCCAGTAGTATACGTACGGGGACGGGCACCGGGGAGCTGTTTTTT
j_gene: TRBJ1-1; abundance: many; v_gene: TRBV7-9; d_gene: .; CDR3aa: CASRGETTNTEAFF; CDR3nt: TGTGCCAGCAGGGGAGAAACAACGAACACTGAAGCTTTCTTT
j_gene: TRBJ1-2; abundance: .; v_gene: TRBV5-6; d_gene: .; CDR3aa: CASSLGQGSWGYTF; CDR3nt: TGTGCCAGCAGCTTGGGGCAGGGAAGTTGGGGCTACACCTTC
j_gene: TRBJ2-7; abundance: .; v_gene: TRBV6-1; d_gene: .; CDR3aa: CASSELGNPASYEQYF; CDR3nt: TGTGCCAGCAGTGAATTAGGAAACCCCGCATCCTACGAGCAGTACTTC
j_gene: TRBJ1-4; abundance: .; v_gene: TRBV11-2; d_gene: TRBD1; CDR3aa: CASSLRQGSEKLFF; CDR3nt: TGTGCCAGCAGCTTACGACAGGGAAGTGAAAAACTGTTTTTT
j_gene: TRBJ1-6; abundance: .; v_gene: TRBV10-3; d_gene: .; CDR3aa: CAISEWAGDVRNSPLHF; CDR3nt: TGTGCCATCAGTGAGTGGGCAGGGGATGTAAGAAATTCACCCCTCCACTTT
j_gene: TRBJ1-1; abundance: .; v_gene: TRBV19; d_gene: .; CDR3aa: CASKGGPMNTEAFF; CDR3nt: TGTGCCAGTAAAGGCGGCCCTATGAACACTGAAGCTTTCTTT
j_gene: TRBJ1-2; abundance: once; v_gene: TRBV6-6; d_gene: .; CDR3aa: CASSYEVRGVSGYTF; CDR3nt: TGTGCCAGCAGTTACGAGGTCAGGGGAGTGAGTGGCTACACCTTC
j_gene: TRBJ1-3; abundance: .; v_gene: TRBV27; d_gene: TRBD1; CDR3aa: CASNLTPLGTGPESGNTIYF; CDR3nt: TGTGCCAGCAACTTGACTCCCCTAGGGACAGGGCCGGAGTCTGGAAACACCATATATTTT
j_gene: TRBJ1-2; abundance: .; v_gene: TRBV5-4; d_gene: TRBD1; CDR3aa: CASSSGQGTYGYTF; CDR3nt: TGTGCCAGCAGCTCGGGACAGGGAACCTATGGCTACACCTTC
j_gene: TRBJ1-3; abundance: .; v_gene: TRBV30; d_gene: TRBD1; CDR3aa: CAWQTGAGNTIYF; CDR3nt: TGTGCCTGGCAGACAGGGGCTGGAAACACCATATATTTT
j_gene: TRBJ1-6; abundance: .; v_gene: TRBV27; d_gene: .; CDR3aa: CASAERLGQYNSPLHF; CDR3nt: TGTGCCAGCGCAGAAAGGTTGGGGCAGTATAATTCACCCCTCCACTTT
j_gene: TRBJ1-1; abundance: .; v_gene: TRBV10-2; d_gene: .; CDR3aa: CASTSFEGTEAFF; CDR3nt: TGCGCCAGCACCTCGTTCGAGGGGACTGAAGCTTTCTTT
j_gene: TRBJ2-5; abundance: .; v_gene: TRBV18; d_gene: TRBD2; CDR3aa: CASSPPGLGGETQYF; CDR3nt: TGTGCCAGCTCACCACCGGGACTAGGAGGAGAGACCCAGTACTTC
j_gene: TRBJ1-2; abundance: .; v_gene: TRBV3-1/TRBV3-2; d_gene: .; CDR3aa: CASSRDEGRRVYGYTF; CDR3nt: TGTGCCAGCAGCCGAGACGAGGGGCGAAGGGTCTATGGCTACACCTTC
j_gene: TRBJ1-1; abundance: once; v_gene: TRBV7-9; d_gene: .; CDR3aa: CASSALKNTEAFF; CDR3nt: TGTGCCAGCAGCGCCTTAAAGAACACTGAAGCTTTCTTT
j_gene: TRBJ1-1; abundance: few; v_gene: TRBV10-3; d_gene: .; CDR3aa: CATTGSGNTEAFF; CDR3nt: TGTGCCACCACAGGGAGCGGGAACACTGAAGCTTTCTTT
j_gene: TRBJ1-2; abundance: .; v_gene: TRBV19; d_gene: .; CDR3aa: CASSSQGAGTGWNYGYTF; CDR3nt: TGTGCCAGTAGTTCGCAAGGGGCAGGGACGGGTTGGAACTATGGCTACACCTTC
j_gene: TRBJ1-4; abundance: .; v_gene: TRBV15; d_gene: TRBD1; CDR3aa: CATRSGQGDEKLFF; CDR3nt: TGTGCCACCAGGTCGGGACAGGGGGACGAAAAACTGTTTTTT
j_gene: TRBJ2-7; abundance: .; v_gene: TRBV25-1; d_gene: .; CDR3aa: CASSWGGGGNEQYF; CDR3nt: TGTGCCAGCAGTTGGGGAGGGGGCGGGAACGAGCAGTACTTC
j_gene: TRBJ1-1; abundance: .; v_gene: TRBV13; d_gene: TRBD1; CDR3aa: CASSSGQGAAEAFF; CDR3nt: TGTGCCAGCAGCTCGGGACAGGGGGCCGCTGAAGCTTTCTTT
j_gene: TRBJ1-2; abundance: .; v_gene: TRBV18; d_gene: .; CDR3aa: CATSNQGQIYGYTF; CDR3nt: TGTGCCACCTCGAATCAGGGGCAAATCTATGGCTACACCTTC
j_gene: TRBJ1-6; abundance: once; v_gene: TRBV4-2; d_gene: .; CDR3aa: CASSQADSPLHF; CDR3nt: TGTGCCAGCAGCCAAGCTGACTCACCCCTCCACTTT
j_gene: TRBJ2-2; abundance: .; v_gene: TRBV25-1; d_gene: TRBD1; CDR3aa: CASSDGTEVTGELFF; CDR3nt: TGTGCCAGCAGTGATGGGACAGAAGTCACCGGGGAGCTGTTTTTT
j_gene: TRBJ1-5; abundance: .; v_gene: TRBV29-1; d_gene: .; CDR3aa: CSVQKGVGQPQHF; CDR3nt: TGCAGCGTTCAAAAAGGGGTAGGACAGCCCCAGCATTTT
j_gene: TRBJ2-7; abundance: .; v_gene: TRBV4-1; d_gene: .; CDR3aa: CASSPYTGARSYEQYF; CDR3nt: TGCGCCAGCAGCCCCTATACCGGGGCCCGCTCCTACGAGCAGTACTTC
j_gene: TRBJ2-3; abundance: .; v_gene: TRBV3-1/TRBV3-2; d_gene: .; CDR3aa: CASSQEIGLTDTQYF; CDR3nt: TGTGCCAGCAGCCAAGAGATAGGCCTCACAGATACGCAGTATTTT
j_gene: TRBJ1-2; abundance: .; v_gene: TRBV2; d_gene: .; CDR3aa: CASSVGGGRPTF; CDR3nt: TGTGCCAGCAGTGTGGGGGGTGGACGTCCGACCTTC
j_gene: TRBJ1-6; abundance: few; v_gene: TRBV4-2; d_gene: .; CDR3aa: CASSQVGWDNSPLHF; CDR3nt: TGTGCCAGCAGCCAAGTAGGCTGGGATAATTCACCCCTCCACTTT
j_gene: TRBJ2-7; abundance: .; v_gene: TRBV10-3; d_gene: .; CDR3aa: CAISTTSYEQYF; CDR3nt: TGTGCCATCAGCACAACATCCTACGAGCAGTACTTC
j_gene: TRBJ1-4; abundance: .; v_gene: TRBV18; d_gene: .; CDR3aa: CASSPKEGHHNEKLFF; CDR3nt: TGTGCCAGCTCACCAAAGGAGGGACACCATAATGAAAAACTGTTTTTT
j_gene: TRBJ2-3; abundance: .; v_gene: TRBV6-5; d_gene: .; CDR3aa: CASSQGGRTDTQYF; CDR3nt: TGTGCCAGCAGTCAGGGGGGCCGGACAGATACGCAGTATTTT
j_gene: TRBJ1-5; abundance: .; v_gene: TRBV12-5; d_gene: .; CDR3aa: CASGLARGGDFGNQPQHF; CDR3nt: TGTGCTAGTGGTTTGGCGAGGGGAGGAGATTTTGGCAATCAGCCCCAGCATTTT
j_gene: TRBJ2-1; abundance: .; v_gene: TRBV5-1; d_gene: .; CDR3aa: CASSRRGHGDNEQFF; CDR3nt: TGCGCCAGCAGCCGTAGGGGACACGGGGACAATGAGCAGTTCTTC
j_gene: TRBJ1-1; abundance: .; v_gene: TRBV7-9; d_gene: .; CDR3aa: CASSKTGFSEAFF; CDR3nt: TGTGCCAGCAGCAAAACAGGATTCAGTGAAGCTTTCTTT
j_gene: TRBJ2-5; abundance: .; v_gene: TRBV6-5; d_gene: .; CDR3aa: CATAGTEKETQYF; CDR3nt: TGTGCGACTGCCGGGACTGAAAAAGAGACCCAGTACTTC
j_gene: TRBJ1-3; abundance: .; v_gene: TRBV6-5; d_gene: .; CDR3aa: CASSYPGRRGNTIYF; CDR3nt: TGTGCCAGCAGTTACCCCGGGCGGCGCGGAAACACCATATATTTT
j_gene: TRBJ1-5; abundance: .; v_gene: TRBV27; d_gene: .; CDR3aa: CASSPIAANSNQPQHF; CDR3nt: TGTGCCAGCAGTCCAATTGCGGCGAATAGCAATCAGCCCCAGCATTTT
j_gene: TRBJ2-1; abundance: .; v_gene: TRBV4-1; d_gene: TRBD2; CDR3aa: CAAGGLAVYNEQFF; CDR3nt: TGCGCCGCAGGGGGACTAGCGGTTTACAATGAGCAGTTCTTC
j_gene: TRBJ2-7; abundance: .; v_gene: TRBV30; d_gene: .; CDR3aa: CAWSRWGPGVQYF; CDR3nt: TGTGCCTGGAGTAGGTGGGGGCCTGGTGTCCAGTACTTC
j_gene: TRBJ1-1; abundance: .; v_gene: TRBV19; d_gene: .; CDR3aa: CATSGANTEAFF; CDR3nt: TGTGCCACCTCGGGTGCGAACACTGAAGCTTTCTTT
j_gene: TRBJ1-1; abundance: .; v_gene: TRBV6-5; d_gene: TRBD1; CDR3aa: CASCSTGVIPEAFF; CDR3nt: TGTGCCAGCTGTTCGACAGGGGTTATCCCAGAAGCTTTCTTT
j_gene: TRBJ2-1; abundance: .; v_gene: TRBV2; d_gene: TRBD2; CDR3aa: CASSDSGGKKFF; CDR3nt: TGTGCCAGCAGTGACTCCGGGGGGAAGAAGTTCTTC
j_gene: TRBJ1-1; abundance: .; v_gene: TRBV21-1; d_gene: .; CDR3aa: CASSKGLNTEAFF; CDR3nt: TGTGCCAGCAGCAAAGGGTTGAACACTGAAGCTTTCTTT
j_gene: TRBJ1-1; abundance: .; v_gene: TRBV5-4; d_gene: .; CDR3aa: CASSEGTAEAFF; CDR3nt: TGTGCCAGCAGCGAAGGGACGGCTGAAGCTTTCTTT
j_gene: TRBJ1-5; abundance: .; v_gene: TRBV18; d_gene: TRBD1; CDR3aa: CASSSSGQGNNQPQHF; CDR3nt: TGTGCCAGCTCATCATCGGGACAGGGAAACAATCAGCCCCAGCATTTT
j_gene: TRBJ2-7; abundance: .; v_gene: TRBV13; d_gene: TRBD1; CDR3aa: CASSSRTGSGEPQYF; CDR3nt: TGTGCCAGCAGCTCACGGACAGGCTCTGGGGAACCGCAGTACTTC
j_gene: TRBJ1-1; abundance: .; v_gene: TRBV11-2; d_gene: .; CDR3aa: CASLGGGGTEAFF; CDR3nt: TGTGCCAGCTTGGGAGGGGGTGGGACTGAAGCTTTCTTT
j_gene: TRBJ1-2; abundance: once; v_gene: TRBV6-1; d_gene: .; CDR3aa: CASSEAEGYYYGYTF; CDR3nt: TGTGCCAGCAGTGAAGCCGAAGGGTATTACTATGGCTACACCTTC
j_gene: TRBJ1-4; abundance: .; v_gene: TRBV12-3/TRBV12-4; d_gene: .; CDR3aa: CASSFPQAKLFF; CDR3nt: TGTGCCAGCAGTTTCCCGCAGGCCAAACTGTTTTTT
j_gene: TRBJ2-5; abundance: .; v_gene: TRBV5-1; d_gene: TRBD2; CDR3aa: CASSFERGDRTQYF; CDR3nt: TGCGCCAGCAGCTTCGAGCGGGGGGATAGGACCCAGTACTTC
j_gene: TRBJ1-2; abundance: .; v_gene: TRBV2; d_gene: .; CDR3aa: CASRGENYGYTF; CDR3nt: TGTGCCAGCCGAGGAGAGAACTATGGCTACACCTTC
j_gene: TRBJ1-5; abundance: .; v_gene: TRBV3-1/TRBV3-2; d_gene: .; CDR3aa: CASSQVVASPQHF; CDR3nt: TGTGCCAGCAGCCAAGTAGTGGCTTCCCCCCAGCATTTT
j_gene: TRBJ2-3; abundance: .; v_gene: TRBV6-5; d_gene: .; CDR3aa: CASSKGGSLTDTQYF; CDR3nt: TGTGCCTCTTCCAAGGGGGGGTCCCTCACAGATACGCAGTATTTT
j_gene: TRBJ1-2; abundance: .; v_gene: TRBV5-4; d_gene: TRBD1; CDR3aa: CASSLAGTGPGYTF; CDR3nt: TGTGCCAGCAGCTTGGCGGGGACAGGGCCTGGCTACACCTTC
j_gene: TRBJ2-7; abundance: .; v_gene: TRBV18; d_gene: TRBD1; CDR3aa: CASSPRRTGDYEQYF; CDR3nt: TGTGCCAGCTCACCACGGAGGACAGGGGACTACGAGCAGTACTTC
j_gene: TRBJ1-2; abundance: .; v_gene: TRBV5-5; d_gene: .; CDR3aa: CASSLRGPKEGGYTF; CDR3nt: TGTGCCAGCAGCTTGAGAGGACCCAAGGAGGGAGGCTACACCTTC
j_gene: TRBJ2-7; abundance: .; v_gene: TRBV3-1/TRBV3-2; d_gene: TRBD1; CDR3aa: CASSQGTGYGYEQYF; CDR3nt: TGTGCCAGCAGCCAAGGGACAGGTTATGGATACGAGCAGTACTTC
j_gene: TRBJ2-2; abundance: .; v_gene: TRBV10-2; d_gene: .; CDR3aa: CASIPGQWITGELFF; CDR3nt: TGCGCCAGCATCCCGGGACAATGGATCACCGGGGAGCTGTTTTTT